What follows are 9 T cell receptor beta chains derived from one specimen sequenced in a study of shared clonotypes between healthy human individuals. Only CD45RO-negative cells positively selected for CCR7 counted as naive CD8 cells, so terminally differentiated effector memory CD45RA+ cells were excluded. Sequencing used immunoSEQ multiplex PCR; TCRdb keeps in-frame clones, though not all of them. The sample lists about 2,200,000 clones; more than 85% were seen once. Sequenced sample: naive CD8+ T cells from PBMCs. Receptors were obtained from a man younger than 35 in good health. Some clones in this sample may be carry-over from other donors' samples.

The V gene is TRBV10-3, the J gene TRBJ2-2; weak D call: TRBD2 (7 bases). The CDR3 covers 16 residues. Germline V gives CDR1 ENHRY, CDR2 SYGVKD. Trimming took 3 bases from V and 5 from J, leaving 16 bases between them. In DNA, the CDR3 is TGTGCCATCAGTGACCCCCTCGGGGGGCCGACCGGGGAGCTGTTTTTT. This codes for CAISDPLGGPTGELFF.

For this clone: The sample carries other DNA sequences with the same CDR3. The rearrangement uses TRBV20-1 and TRBJ1-1, with unresolved D. Trimming cost V 2 bases and J 5 bases, with 6 bases left between them. The CDR3 has 11 residues. Germline CDR1 DFQATT, CDR2 SNEGSKA (reference sequence). CDR3 in DNA: TGCAGTGCTAGAATCGGAACTGAAGCTTTCTTT. It is translated as CSARIGTEAFF.

The CDR3 DNA reads as TGCGCCAGCAGCCAAGACTCCCGACAGGCGCAGCCCCAGCATTTT. It codes for CASSQDSRQAQPQHF. This chain uses TRBV4-1 with TRBJ1-5, with D possibly matching TRBD1 (6 bases). The CDR3 covers 15 residues. Germline V gene data show CDR1 as MGHRA and CDR2 as YSYEKL. V lost 0 bases and J 7 bases, leaving 13 bases between the germline ends.

The rearrangement links TRBV20-1 to TRBJ2-2; no reliable D call. Germline V gene lookup returns CDR1 DFQATT and CDR2 SNEGSKA (reference sequence). The CDR3 is 11 residues long. Trimming stripped 2 bases from V and 7 bases from J, with 5 bases between. The CDR3 DNA reads TGCAGTGCTAGAAATTACGGGGAGCTGTTTTTT. Its protein is CSARNYGELFF.

The rearrangement links TRBV11-2 to TRBJ2-7; 8 bases fit TRBD2. The CDR3 has 15 amino acids. Losses at the gene ends were 5 bases for V and 4 bases for J; bases not matched to a gene: 10. From germline, CDR1 is SGHAT and CDR2 FQNNGV. In DNA, the CDR3 is TGTGCCAGCAGCCCGGGGGGGTCCCCCTCTTACGAGCAGTACTTC. Amino acid sequence: CASSPGGSPSYEQYF.

The chain is built from TRBV7-9 and TRBJ2-7; 8 nucleotides agree with TRBD2. V was pared by 5 bases and J by 2 bases, with 14 bases of the junction left unmatched. The CDR3 consists of 17 residues. From germline, CDR1 is SEHNR and CDR2 FQNEAQ (reference sequence). This CDR3 is CASSPQTGTRDPYEQYF. The CDR3 nucleotides read TGTGCCAGCAGCCCCCAAACCGGGACTAGGGATCCCTACGAGCAGTACTTC.

This chain connects TRBV21-1 to TRBJ1-1; TRBD1 is taken as the D call from the table, unchecked against the DNA. TRBV21-1 counts as a pseudogene. This CDR3 region has 15 residues. For the CDR3, the DNA is TGTGCCAGCAGCAAAGCGTCAGTCATGAACACTGAAGCTTTCTTT. This encodes CASSKASVMNTEAFF.

V usage is TRBV27 and J usage is TRBJ2-1; 10 bases are a match to TRBD2. This CDR3 has 17 amino acids. V shed 1 base, J shed 9 bases, and the junction held 12 bases outside the gene matches. Germline-derived CDR1 and CDR2 are MNHEY and SMNVEV (reference sequence). The CDR3 DNA is TGTGCCAGCAGTTTATATCCGTTAGCGGGAGGAATTAGTGAGCAGTTCTTC. Translated: CASSLYPLAGGISEQFF.

CDR3 loop: CASSQANTGGVTQYF. In DNA form, the CDR3 reads TGTGCCAGCAGCCAAGCCAATACAGGAGGGGTGACCCAGTACTTC. The V call is TRBV7-9, the J call TRBJ2-5; maybe TRBD2 (6 bases). CDR1 and CDR2 (germline): SEHNR, FQNEAQ (reference sequence). The CDR3 contains 15 residues. The V gene lost 5 bases and the J gene lost 7 bases, with 20 bases spanning the gap.